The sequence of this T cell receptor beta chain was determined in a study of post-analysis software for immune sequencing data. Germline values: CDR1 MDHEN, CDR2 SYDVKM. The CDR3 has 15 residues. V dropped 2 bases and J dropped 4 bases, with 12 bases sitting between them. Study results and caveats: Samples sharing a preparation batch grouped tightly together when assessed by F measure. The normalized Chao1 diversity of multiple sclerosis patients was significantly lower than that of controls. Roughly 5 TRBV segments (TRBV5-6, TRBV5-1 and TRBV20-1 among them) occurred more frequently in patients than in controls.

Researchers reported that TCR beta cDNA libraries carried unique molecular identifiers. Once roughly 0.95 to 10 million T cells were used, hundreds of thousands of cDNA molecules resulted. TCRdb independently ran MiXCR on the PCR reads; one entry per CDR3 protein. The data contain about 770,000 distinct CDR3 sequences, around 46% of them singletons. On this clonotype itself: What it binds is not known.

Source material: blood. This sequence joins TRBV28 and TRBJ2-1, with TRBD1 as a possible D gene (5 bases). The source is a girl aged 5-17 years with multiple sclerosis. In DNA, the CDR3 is TGTGCCAGCAGTTTAGACAGAGAACCATACAATGAGCAGTTCTTC. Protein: CASSLDREPYNEQFF.